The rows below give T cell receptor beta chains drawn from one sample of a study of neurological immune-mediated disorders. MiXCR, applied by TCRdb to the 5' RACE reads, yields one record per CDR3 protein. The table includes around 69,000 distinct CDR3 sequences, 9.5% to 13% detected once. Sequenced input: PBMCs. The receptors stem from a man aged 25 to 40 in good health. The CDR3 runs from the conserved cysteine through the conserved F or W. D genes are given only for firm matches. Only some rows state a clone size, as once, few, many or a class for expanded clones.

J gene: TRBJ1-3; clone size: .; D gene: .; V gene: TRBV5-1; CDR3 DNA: TGCGCCAGCAGGTTCTCGGGGCAAAACACCATATATTTT; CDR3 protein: CASRFSGQNTIYF
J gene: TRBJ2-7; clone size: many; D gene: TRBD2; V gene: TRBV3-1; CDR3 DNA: TGTGCCAGCAGCGACCTAGCGGGAACCACCTACGAGCAGTACTTC; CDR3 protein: CASSDLAGTTYEQYF
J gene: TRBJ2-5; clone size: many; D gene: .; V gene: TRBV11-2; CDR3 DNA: TGTGCCAGCAGCGGGCCCCGGGGCTCGGAGACCCAGTACTTC; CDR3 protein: CASSGPRGSETQYF
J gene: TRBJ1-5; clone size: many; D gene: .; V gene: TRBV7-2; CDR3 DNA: TGTGCCAGCAGCCAGGGAGGGCCCCAGCATTTT; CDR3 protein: CASSQGGPQHF
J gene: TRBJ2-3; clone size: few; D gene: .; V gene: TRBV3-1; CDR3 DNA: TGTGCCAGCAGCCAAGTTAGTGGGGCTAGCACAGATACGCAGTATTTT; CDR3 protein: CASSQVSGASTDTQYF
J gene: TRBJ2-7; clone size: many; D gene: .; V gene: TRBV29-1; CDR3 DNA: TGCAGCGTCGGGGCCAACTACGAGCAGTACTTC; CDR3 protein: CSVGANYEQYF
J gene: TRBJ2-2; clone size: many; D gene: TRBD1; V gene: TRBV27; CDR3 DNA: TGTGCCAGCAGTTCGGGACAGGGAAAGACCGGGGAGCTGTTTTTT; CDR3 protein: CASSSGQGKTGELFF
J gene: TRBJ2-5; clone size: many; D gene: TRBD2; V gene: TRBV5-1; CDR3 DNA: TGCGCCAGCAGCCACAGGACTAGCGGGTTTTCGCAGGAGACCCAGTACTTC; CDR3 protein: CASSHRTSGFSQETQYF
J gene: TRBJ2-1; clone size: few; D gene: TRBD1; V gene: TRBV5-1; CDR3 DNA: TGCGCCAGTCACCGGGACAGGGATTTAAATGAGCAGTTCTTC; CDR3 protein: CASHRDRDLNEQFF
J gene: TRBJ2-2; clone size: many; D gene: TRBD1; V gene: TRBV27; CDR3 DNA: TGTGCCAGCAGTTTATCCAGGACAGGGCTCACCGGGGAGCTGTTTTTT; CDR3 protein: CASSLSRTGLTGELFF
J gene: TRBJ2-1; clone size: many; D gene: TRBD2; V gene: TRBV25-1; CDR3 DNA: TGTGCCAGCAGTGGTAGCGGGAGGATACCCTACAATGAGCAGTTCTTC; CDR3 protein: CASSGSGRIPYNEQFF
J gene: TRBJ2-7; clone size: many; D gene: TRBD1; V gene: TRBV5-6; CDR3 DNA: TGTGCCAGCAGCCCTTGGGGACAGGGAGGCTTGGATGAGCAGTACTTC; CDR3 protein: CASSPWGQGGLDEQYF
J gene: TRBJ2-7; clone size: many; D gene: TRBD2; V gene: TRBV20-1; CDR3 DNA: TGCAGTGCGCGGGGACTAGCGGGAGTTGAGCAGTACTTC; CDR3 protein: CSARGLAGVEQYF
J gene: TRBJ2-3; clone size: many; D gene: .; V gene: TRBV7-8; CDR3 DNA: TGTGCCAGCAGCTCACCCGGGAGTTTTTCCATAGATACGCAGTATTTT; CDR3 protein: CASSSPGSFSIDTQYF
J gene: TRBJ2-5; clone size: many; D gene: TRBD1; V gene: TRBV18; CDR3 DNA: TGTGCCAGCTCACCGAGGGGGCGCGGAGAGACCCAGTACTTC; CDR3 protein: CASSPRGRGETQYF
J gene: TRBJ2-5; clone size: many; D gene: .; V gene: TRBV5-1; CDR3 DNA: TGCGCCAGCACCTTAGTGAGGGCGGGTGAGACCCAGTACTTC; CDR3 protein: CASTLVRAGETQYF